This TCR beta chain was captured by sequencing in a study of cytomegalovirus exposure and HLA in healthy donors. The PCR was carried out with 60 Vbeta primers and 13 Jbeta primers. Profiling relied on immunoSEQ multiplex PCR, and the TCRdb table lists in-frame clones only, not all of them. The table shows about 120,000 clones, with around 80% occurring only once. The CDR3 extends over 14 amino acids. Trimming took 5 bases from V and 0 from J; bases not matched to a gene: 2. Germline V gene data show CDR1 as GTSNPN and CDR2 as SVGIG (reference sequence). About this clone: Antigen: not known.

Study-level findings and limits: Per published accounts, TCR beta sequences correctly predicted the HLA-A and HLA-B alleles of most subjects.

The TCR was taken from a female donor in good health and CMV-seropositive. The rearrangement joins TRBV30 to TRBJ2-2; TRBD1 matches 8 bases. Sequencing input: PBMCs. CDR3 sequence (DNA): TGTGCCTGGCCGGGACAGGCGAACACCGGGGAGCTGTTTTTT. This gives the protein CAWPGQANTGELFF.